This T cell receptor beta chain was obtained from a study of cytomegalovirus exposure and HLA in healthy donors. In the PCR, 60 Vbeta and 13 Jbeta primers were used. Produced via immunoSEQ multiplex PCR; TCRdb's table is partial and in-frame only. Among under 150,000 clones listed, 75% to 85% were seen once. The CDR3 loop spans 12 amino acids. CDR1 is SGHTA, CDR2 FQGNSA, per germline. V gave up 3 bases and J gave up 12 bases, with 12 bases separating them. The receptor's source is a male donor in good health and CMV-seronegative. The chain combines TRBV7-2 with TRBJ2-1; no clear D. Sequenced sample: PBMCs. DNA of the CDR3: TGTGCCAGCAGCTTCGACTTGGGTGGGCAGTTCTTC. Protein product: CASSFDLGGQFF.